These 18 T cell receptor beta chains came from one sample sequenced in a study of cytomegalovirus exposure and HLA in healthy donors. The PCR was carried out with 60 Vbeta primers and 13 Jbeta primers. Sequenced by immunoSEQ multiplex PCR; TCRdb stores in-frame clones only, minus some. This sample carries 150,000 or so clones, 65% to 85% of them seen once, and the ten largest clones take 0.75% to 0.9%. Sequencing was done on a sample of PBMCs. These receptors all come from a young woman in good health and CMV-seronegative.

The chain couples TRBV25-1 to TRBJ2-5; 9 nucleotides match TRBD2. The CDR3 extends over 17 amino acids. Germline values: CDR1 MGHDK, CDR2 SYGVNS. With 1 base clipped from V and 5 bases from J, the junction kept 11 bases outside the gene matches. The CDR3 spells CASSEWVAGDNWETQYF. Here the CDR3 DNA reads TGTGCCAGCAGTGAATGGGTAGCGGGAGATAACTGGGAGACCCAGTACTTC.

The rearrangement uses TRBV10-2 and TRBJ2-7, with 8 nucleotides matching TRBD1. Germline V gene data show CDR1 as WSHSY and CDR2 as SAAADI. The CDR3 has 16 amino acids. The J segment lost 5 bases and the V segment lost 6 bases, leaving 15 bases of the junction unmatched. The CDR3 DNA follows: TGCGCCAGCAGCCTTACTTGGACAGGGAAAACTAACGAGCAGTACTTC. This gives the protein CASSLTWTGKTNEQYF.

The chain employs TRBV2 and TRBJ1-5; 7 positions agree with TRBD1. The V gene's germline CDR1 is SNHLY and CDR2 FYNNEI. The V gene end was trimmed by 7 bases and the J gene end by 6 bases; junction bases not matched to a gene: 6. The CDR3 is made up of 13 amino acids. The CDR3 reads CASNRGFSQPQHF. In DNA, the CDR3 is TGTGCCAGCAACAGGGGCTTTTCTCAGCCCCAGCATTTT.

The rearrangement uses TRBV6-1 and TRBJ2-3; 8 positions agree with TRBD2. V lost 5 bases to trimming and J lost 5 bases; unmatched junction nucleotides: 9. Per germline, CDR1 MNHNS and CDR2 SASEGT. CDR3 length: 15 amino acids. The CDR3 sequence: CASSTKAGEGDTQYF. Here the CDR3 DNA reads TGTGCCAGCAGTACCAAAGCGGGGGAGGGAGATACGCAGTATTTT.

CDR3 sequence reads: CASSVGGETGLANNEQFF. In nucleotides, the CDR3 is TGTGCCAGCAGCGTAGGGGGAGAAACGGGACTAGCGAACAATGAGCAGTTCTTC. The chain carries TRBV9 and TRBJ2-1, with 10 bases aligning to TRBD2. Germline values: CDR1 SGDLS, CDR2 YYNGEE. Trimming took 0 bases from V and 5 from J; bases not matched to a gene: 11. The CDR3 extends over 18 amino acids.

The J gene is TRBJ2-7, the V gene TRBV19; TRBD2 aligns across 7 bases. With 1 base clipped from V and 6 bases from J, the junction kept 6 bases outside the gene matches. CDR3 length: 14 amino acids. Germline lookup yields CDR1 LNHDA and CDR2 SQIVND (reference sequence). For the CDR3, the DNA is TGTGCCAGTAGTATAGCCGCGGGGGAGGGCGAGCAGTACTTC. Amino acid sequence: CASSIAAGEGEQYF.

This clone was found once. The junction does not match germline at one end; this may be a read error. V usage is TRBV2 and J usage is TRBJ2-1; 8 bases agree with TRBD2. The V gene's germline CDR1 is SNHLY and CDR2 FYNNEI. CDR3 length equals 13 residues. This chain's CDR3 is CASRASMGLGELF. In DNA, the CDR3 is TGTGCCAGCAGAGCCTCCATGGGACTAGGTGAGCTCTTC.

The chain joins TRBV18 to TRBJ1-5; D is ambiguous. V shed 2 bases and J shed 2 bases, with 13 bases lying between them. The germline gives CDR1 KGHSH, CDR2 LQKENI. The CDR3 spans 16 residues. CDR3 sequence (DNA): TGTGCCAGCTCACCATTCCGGGATCCTCGCAATCAGCCCCAGCATTTT. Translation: CASSPFRDPRNQPQHF.

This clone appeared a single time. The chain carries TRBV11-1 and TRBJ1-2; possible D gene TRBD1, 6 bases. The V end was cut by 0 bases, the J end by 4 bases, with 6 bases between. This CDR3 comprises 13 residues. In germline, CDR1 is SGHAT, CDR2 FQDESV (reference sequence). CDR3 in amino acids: CASSLAGGYGYTF. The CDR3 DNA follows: TGTGCCAGCAGCTTAGCAGGGGGCTATGGCTACACCTTC.

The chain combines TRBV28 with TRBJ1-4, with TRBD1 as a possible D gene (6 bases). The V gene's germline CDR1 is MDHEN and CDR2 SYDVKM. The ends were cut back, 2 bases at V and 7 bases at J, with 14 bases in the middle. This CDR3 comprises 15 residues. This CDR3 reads CASSLGGAWGEKLFF. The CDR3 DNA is TGTGCCAGCAGTTTAGGGGGGGCGTGGGGTGAAAAACTGTTTTTT.

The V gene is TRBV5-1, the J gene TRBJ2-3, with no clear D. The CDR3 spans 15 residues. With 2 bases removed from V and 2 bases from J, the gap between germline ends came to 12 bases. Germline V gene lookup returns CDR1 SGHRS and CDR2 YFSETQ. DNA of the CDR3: TGCGCCAGCAGCTTTACACAGCCCTACACAGATACGCAGTATTTT. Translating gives CASSFTQPYTDTQYF.

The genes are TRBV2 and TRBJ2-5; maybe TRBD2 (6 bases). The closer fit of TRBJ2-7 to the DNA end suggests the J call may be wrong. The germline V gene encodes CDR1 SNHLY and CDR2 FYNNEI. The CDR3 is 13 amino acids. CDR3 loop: CASMEEGFYEQYF. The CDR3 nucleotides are TGTGCCAGCATGGAGGAGGGATTCTACGAGCAGTACTTC.

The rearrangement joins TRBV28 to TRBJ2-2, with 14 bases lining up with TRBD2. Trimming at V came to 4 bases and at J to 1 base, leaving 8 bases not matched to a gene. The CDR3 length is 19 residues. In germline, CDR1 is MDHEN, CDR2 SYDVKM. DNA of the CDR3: TGTGCCAGCAGTTCACCCGCCGGACTAGCGGGGGGGAACACCGGGGAGCTGTTTTTT. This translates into CASSSPAGLAGGNTGELFF.

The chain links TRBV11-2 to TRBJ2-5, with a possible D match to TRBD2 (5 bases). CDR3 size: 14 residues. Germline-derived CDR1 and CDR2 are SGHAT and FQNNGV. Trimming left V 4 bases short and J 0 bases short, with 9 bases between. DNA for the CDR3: TGTGCCAGCAGCTCCTCGGGGTACCAAGAGACCCAGTACTTC. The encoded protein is CASSSSGYQETQYF.

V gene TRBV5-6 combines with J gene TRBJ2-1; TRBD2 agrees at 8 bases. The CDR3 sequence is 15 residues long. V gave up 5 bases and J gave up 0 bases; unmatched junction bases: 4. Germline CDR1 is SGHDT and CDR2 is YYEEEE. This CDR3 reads CASSQSGSSYNEQFF. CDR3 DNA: TGTGCCAGCAGTCAGAGCGGGAGCTCCTACAATGAGCAGTTCTTC.

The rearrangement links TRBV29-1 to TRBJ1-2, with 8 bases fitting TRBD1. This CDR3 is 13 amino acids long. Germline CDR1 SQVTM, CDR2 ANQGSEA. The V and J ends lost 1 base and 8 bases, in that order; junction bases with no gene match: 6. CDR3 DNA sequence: TGCAGCGTTGAAGCGGGCAGGGGGCACGGCTACACCTTC. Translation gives CSVEAGRGHGYTF. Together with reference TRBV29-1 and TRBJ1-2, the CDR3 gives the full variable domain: SAVISQKPSRDICQRGTSLTIQCQVDSQVTMMFWYRQQPGQSLTLIATANQGSEATYESGFVIDKFPISRPNLTFSTLTVSNMSPEDSSIYLCSVEAGRGHGYTFGSGTRLTVV.

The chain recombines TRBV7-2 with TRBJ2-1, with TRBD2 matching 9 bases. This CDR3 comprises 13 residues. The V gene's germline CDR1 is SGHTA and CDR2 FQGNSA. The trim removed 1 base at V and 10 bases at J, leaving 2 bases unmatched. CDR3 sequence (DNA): TGTGCCAGCAGCTTAGAGCGGGAGGCCGAGCAGTTCTTC. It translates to CASSLEREAEQFF.

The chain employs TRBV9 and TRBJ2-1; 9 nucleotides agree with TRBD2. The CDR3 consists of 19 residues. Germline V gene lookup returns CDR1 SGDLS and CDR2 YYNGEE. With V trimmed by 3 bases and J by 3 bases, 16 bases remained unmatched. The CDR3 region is CASSDGTQFLAGVYNEQFF. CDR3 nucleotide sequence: TGTGCCAGCAGCGATGGAACTCAGTTTTTAGCGGGGGTCTACAATGAGCAGTTCTTC.